This note documents a single T cell receptor beta chain sequence. Its antigen remains unidentified. No much larger clonotype is one base removed from it; base qualities were not supplied. CDR3 length: 12 amino acids, cysteine to phenylalanine. CDR3 DNA only is kept here, 36 bases in frame from base 1. The junction shows trimming of 5 bases on V and 4 bases on J, plus 9 bases between the germline ends. CDR1 and CDR2 (SEHNR, FQNEAQ) derive from the germline V gene (reference sequence). The sample comes from a study of long-term antiretroviral therapy in people with HIV (dated by TCRdb to 2021 to 2024). As for the study more broadly: The earliest samples were collected about a decade before the 2015 WHO recommendation for immediate ART, when ART was typically delayed until CD4 counts fell. A retrospective serial study tested whether ART initiation and durable HIV suppression were associated with changes in peripheral blood TRB repertoire composition and diversity. From 30 to 35 adults with confirmed HIV infection, the cohort provided some 200 cryopreserved PBMC samples, gathered serially across a mean of approximately six years (range 1-12). Among the approximately 30 participants with HIV, eleven to twelve were female. No cross-contamination during QIAcube processing was shown when test extractions of a monoclonal T-cell line were performed alongside a few dozen polyclonal samples. The study at large found these results: HIV repertoires had narrower CDR3 length ranges than controls, and the network structure suggested an antigen-experienced repertoire that shifted only slightly toward naive after ART. Because cell numbers in pre-ART samples were limited, unsorted PBMC were profiled instead of sorted CD4+ and CD8+ T cells. Starting ART was linked to a significant rise in TRB diversity, yet even with long-term ART the diversity remained significantly lower than in transplant donor controls. No data were available on ART adherence, viral resistance or therapy changes, limiting inferences about post-ART repertoire changes. The samples span the years 2004 to 2017, and the ART regimens used at that time may not be as effective as current regimens. Expanded TRB clones identified before ART initiation dominated the repertoire at all time points, although this dominance fluctuated and declined in many PLHIV after ART. Because PBMC availability was limited, only the TCR beta chain was sequenced, with no alpha chain pairing.

Sequencing of the TRB variable region was done with the immunoSEQ hsTCRB v3.0 assay at survey level resolution. TRB sequencing targeted a depth of about 40,000-55,000 T-cell genomes per sample. Pooled TRB libraries were sequenced on an Illumina MiSeq with a v3 150-cycle kit. The study's processing was this. Analysis of repertoires was carried out in R inside a reproducible Nextflow workflow spanning QC, data transformation and analysis. LymphoSeq2, an R package for exploring AIRR-Seq data, was used to implement custom analyses. Several samples that produced fewer than 5000 total TRB sequences were removed, so approximately 190 HIV repertoires were analyzed. Of the 188 retained HIV repertoires, almost 60 were collected before and about 130 after ART initiation. Each repertoire was downsampled to 5000 TRB nucleotide sequences, and summary statistics were averaged across 100 downsampling iterations. The analysis kept only TRB sequences whose CDR3 regions were at least seven amino acids long. Two measures captured diversity: a Shannon entropy-derived clonality score and the Gini coefficient. In the repertoire networks, any two of the top 5000 CDR3 amino acid sequences were linked whenever the two sequences differed by an edit distance of one. For TRB CDR3 amino acid sequences, GLIPH2 was used to predict antigen specificity groups and MHC restriction. CDR3 amino acid sequences were matched against VDJdb and McPAS-TCR to flag known CMV, EBV, HIV or tissue antigen associations. Pre-ART, post-ART and control groups were compared with Wilcoxon signed-rank tests and Holm-Bonferroni correction. Drawn from immuneACCESS, this table holds only the in-frame rearrangements with V and J called that TCRdb kept. Clones are partly lost; checked studies trace under half to an unresolved V gene and leave the rest unexplained. From that table come the V and J calls and clone size; the DNA was used to work out D and trimming. Recorded for this sample are some 27,000 clones; under 85% of them occurred a single time. Approximately 12% of the sample lies in the top ten.

To be included, a participant needed at least one PBMC sample from before ART initiation plus at least two post-ART samples. Treatment was received in the United States of America by all participants with HIV. Before DNA extraction, cryopreserved samples of about 0.95-11 million PBMC were thawed and then washed. At the time of the earliest PBMC sample, participants with HIV were aged between about 20 and 54 years. PBMC samples were contributed by each participant from 1-4 timepoints before ART initiation and 2-8 timepoints after ART initiation, with a median of 7 samples. For every participant, serial HIV viral load, CD4+ T-cell count, ART history and demographic data were obtained. Genomic DNA was extracted from unsorted PBMC with a Qiagen kit on a QIAcube, with processing performed in batches of 12 samples.

The chain was built from TRBV7-9 and TRBJ2-7; the D gene is possibly TRBD2, with 6 bases matching. Sequenced here: unsorted PBMCs, sampled 2.1 years after starting antiretroviral therapy. This sequence was found in a man under 40 with HIV. The base sequence is TGTGCCAGCAGCACGACTAGGTACGAGCAGTACTTC. Translation gives CASSTTRYEQYF.